This T cell receptor (beta chain) stems from a study of blood T cell repertoires in COVID-19. Turning to the study itself: Acute and convalescent COVID-19 samples came from the United States, Italy and Spain.

Allocation to cohorts depended on clinical history reported by the participants. Cohort 3 recovery required two negative PCRs, clearance, or symptom resolution. The CDR3 sequence is 14 residues long. Germline assignment: CDR1 MDHEN and CDR2 SYDVKM. This clone was detected a few times. In the authors' methods: Amplified reference gene primers provided the basis for estimating nucleated cell counts. Clones were sequenced by immunoSEQ multiplex PCR, and TCRdb holds only the in-frame ones, with some missing. D and trimming come from the DNA, and the V and J calls and clone size come from that table. The repertoire includes roughly 180,000 clones, approximately 80% of them detected once, and roughly 13% sits in the top ten.

The chain uses TRBV28 and TRBJ2-7, with 9 nucleotides matching TRBD1. The specimen sequenced was PBMCs or T cells enriched from blood (not recorded which). This TCR came from a woman aged 55-70 years who had recovered from COVID-19. The CDR3 sequence: CASSPPPGQGGILV. As DNA, the CDR3 is TGTGCCAGCAGTCCCCCTCCGGGACAGGGAGGCATTTTAGTC.